This TCR beta chain came from a study of shared clonotypes between healthy human individuals. The data were produced by immunoSEQ multiplex PCR, yet TCRdb's version contains in-frame clones alone and is incomplete. The data show fewer than 1.4 million clones, around three quarters seen once. V was clipped by 8 bases and J by 2 bases, with 13 bases between them. Germline CDR1 is MDHEN and CDR2 is SYDVKM. The CDR3 spans 13 residues. About this clone: No antigen is known for it.

In the CD4+ fraction, cells were divided into CD45RA+ naive and CD45RA-negative memory subsets. Findings of the study overall: The study found about 5% of naive CD4 clonotypes shared across several donors.

Sequencing used memory CD4+ T cells from PBMCs. Subset noted: CD45RA-negative fraction. The chain uses TRBV28 and TRBJ2-7, with D tentatively TRBD2 (6 bases). The TCR originated in a man younger than 35 in good health. Some clones in this sample may be carry-over from other donors' samples. The CDR3 protein is CASQRGDTYEQYF. The CDR3 DNA reads as TGTGCCAGCCAACGCGGGGATACCTACGAGCAGTACTTC.